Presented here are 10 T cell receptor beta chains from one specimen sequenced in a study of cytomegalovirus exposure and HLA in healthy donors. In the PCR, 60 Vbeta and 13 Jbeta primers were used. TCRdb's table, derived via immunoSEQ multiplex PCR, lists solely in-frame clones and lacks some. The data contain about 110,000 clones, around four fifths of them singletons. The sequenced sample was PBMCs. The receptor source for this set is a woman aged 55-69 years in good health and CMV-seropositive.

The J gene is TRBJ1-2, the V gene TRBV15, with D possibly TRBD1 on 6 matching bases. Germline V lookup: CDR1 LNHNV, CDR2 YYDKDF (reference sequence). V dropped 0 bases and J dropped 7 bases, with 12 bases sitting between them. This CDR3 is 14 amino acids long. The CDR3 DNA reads TGTGCCACCAGCAGAGATCGACAGGCCCCTGGCTACACCTTC. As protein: CATSRDRQAPGYTF. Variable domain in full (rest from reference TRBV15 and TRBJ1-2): DAMVIQNPRYQVTQFGKPVTLSCSQTLNHNVMYWYQQKSSQAPKLLFHYYDKDFNNEADTPDNFQSRRPNTSFCFLDIRSPGLGDTAMYLCATSRDRQAPGYTFGSGTRLTVV.

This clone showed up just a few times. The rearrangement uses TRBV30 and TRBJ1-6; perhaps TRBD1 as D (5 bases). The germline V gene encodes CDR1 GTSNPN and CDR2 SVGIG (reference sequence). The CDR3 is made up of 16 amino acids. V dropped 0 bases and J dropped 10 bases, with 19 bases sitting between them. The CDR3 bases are TGTGCCTGGAGTGTACGTCAGGGTAAATATGGATCACCCCTCCACTTT. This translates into CAWSVRQGKYGSPLHF.

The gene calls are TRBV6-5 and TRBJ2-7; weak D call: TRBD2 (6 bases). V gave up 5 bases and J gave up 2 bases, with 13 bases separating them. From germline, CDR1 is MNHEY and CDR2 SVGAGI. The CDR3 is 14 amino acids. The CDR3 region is CASSEVGGAYEQYF. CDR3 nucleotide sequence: TGTGCCAGCAGTGAGGTAGGAGGGGCCTACGAGCAGTACTTC.

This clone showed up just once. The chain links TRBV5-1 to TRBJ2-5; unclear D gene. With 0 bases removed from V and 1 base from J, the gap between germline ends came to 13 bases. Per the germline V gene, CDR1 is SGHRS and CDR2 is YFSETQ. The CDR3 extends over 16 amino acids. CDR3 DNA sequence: TGCGCCAGCAGCTTGGGGGCCAGAATGACCCAAGAGACCCAGTACTTC. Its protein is CASSLGARMTQETQYF.

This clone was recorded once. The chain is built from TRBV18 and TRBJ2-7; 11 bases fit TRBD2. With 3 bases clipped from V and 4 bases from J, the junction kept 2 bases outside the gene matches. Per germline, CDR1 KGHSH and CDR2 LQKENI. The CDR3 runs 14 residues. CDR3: CASSPGTSGYEQYF. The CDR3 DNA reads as TGTGCCAGCTCACCTGGGACTAGCGGATACGAGCAGTACTTC.

The CDR3: CASSSPTGGFGSEQYF. The CDR3 DNA reads TGTGCCAGCAGCTCCCCGACAGGGGGCTTCGGTTCCGAGCAGTACTTC. This sequence joins TRBV7-9 and TRBJ2-7, with TRBD1 identical over 10 bases. With V trimmed by 4 bases and J by 6 bases, 12 bases remained unmatched. The CDR3 loop spans 16 amino acids. The germline V gene has CDR1 SEHNR and CDR2 FQNEAQ (reference sequence). The entire variable domain, with the rest obtained from reference TRBV7-9 and TRBJ2-7, is as follows: DTGVSQNPRHKITKRGQNVTFRCDPISEHNRLYWYRQTLGQGPEFLTYFQNEAQLEKSRLLSDRFSAERPKGSFSTLEIQRTEQGDSAMYLCASSSPTGGFGSEQYFGPGTRLTVT.

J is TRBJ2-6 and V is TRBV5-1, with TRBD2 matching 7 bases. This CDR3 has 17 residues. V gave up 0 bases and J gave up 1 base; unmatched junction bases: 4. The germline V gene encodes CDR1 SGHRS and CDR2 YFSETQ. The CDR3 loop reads CASSLDLAVSGANVLTF. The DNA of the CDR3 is TGCGCCAGCAGCTTGGATCTAGCGGTATCTGGGGCCAACGTCCTGACTTTC.

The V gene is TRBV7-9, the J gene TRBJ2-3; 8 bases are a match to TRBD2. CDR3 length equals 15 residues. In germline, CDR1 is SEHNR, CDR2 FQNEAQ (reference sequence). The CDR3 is CSTRLGGEGTDTQYF. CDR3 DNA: TGTTCCACCCGGCTCGGGGGGGAAGGCACAGATACGCAGTATTTT. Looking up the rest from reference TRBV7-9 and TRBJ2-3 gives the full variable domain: DTGVSQNPRHKITKRGQNVTFRCDPISEHNRLYWYRQTLGQGPEFLTYFQNEAQLEKSRLLSDRFSAERPKGSFSTLEIQRTEQGDSAMYLCSTRLGGEGTDTQYFGPGTRLTVL.

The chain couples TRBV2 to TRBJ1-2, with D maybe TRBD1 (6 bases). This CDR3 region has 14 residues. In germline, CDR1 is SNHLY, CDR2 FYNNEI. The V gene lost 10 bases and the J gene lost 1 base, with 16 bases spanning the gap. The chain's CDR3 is CATKTDSLNYGYTF. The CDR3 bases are TGTGCCACCAAAACGGACAGCCTTAACTATGGCTACACCTTC.

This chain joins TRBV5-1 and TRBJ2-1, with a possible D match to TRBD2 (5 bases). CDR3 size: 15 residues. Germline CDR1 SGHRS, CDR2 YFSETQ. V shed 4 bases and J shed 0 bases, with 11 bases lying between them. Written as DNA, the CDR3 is TGCGCCAGCAGCCAGCAGACTAACTCCTACAATGAGCAGTTCTTC. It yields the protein CASSQQTNSYNEQFF.